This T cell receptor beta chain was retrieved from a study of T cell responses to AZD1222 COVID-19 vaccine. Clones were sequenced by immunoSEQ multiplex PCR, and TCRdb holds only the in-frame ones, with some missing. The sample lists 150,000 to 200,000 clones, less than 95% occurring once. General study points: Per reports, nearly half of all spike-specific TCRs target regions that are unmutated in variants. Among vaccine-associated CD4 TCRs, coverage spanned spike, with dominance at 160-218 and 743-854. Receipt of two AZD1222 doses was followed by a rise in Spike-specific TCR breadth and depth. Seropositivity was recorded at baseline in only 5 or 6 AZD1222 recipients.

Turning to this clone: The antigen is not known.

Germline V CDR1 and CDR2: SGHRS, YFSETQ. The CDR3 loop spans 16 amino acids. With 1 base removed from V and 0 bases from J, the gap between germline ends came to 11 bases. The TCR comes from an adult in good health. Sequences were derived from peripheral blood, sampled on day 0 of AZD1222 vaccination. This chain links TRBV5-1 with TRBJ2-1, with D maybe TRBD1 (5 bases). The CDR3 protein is CASSLFTDSSYNEQFF. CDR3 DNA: TGCGCCAGCAGCTTGTTTACAGACAGCTCCTACAATGAGCAGTTCTTC.